The entry below describes one TCR beta chain. There is no known antigen for this receptor. It has no much larger one-base neighbor in the sample; base qualities were not kept. The CDR3 regions of human TCRbeta chains were analyzed by immunosequencing. Per the authors' processing: TCRs in the repertoires were matched against a reference library of SARS-CoV-2-specific TCRs that had been generated with the MIRA antigen-specificity platform. Breadth was defined as the fraction of unique TCRs that were SARS-CoV-2-associated. Depth was defined as the fraction of total T cells that were SARS-CoV-2-associated. Using the MIRA data, each spike-specific TCR was mapped to the spike region that the TCR reacts to and placed in a CD4 or CD8 class. Log10-transformed breadth and depth values were compared by one-way ANOVA with Sidak's multiple comparisons tests. TCRdb limited this immuneACCESS table to in-frame rearrangements with V and J called. A share of clones is missing; checked studies link under half to unresolved V genes, and the rest is unexplained. For V, J and clone size, that table is used; D and trimming come from the DNA. For this sample there are 98,000 or so clones; around 90% appear just once. The top ten constitute 3.1% of the sample.

This sample is part of a study of T cell responses to AZD1222 COVID-19 vaccine listed by TCRdb under 2021. At the level of the whole study: TCR sequencing was performed for over 230 trial participants, of whom around 200 were given two doses of AZD1222 and around 25 were given two doses of MenACWY control vaccine. Trial participants were enrolled into age subgroups of 18-55, 56-69 and 70-plus years, which contained 148, 28 and 57 TCR-sequenced participants, respectively. Points the paper makes about the study in general: Reportedly, almost half of the unique spike-specific TCRs recognized epitopes lying outside the regions that are mutated in the B.1.351 and B.1.1.7 variants. Most participants were white British and females outnumbered males, and the authors suggested that clonal diversity may have been underestimated. Because no day 14 peak-response samples were available, the repertoires could be characterized only after the peak T cell response. Conclusions about previously exposed vaccinees are limited because only a handful of AZD1222 recipients were SARS-CoV-2 seropositive at baseline. The 56-69-year group was small, and its depth increase did not reach significance, likely because of low power. Vaccine-associated CD4 TCRs spanned the whole spike protein, with dominant responses in regions 160-218 and 743-854. After two AZD1222 doses, both the breadth and the depth of spike-specific TCRs were significantly higher than at day 0 and than in MenACWY recipients.

This specimen's time point label, interpreted: baseline before first vaccination. Sample treatment or condition, as interpreted from the label and publication: meningococcal conjugate vaccine given as trial control. Vaccinee samples came from UK trials COV001 and COV002, including a single-blind randomized controlled phase 2/3 trial of AZD1222 (ChAdOx1 nCoV-19) in healthy adults. For TCRbeta chain sequencing, PBMC samples from trial participants were taken at day 0 and at day 28 after the second dose. Sequences SNHLY (CDR1) and FYNNEI (CDR2) are obtained from the germline V gene. Relative to germline, V is 7 bases shorter and J is 2 bases shorter, with 10 bases between their ends. The CDR3 goes from the cysteine to the phenylalanine over 13 residues. Only CDR3 DNA remains: 39 bases, in frame from the first base.

The material was peripheral blood, obtained on day 0 of MenACWY control vaccination. The source of this sequence is an adult in good health. The chain employs TRBV2 and TRBJ2-3, with the D call tentatively TRBD1 or TRBD2, each fitting 6 bases. CDR3 region: CASNGGLTDTQYF. Here is the DNA: TGTGCCAGCAATGGGGGGCTCACAGATACGCAGTATTTT.